This TCR beta chain stems from a study of control samples from healthy donors and cancer patients. The table came from immunoSEQ multiplex PCR; TCRdb's copy has only in-frame clones and leaves some out. The sample yields around 74,000 clones, 85% to 95% seen once. V lost 3 bases to trimming and J lost 0 bases; unmatched junction nucleotides: 10. The CDR3 is made up of 17 amino acids. Germline assignment: CDR1 DFQATT and CDR2 SNEGSKA (reference sequence). The genes are TRBV20-1 and TRBJ2-3, with 9 bases that match TRBD2. This clonotype was sampled from a woman aged 60-70 years in good health. The sample was blood. The CDR3 here is CSASRAGGLTSTDTQYF. CDR3 nucleotide sequence: TGCAGTGCTAGTCGAGCGGGAGGCTTAACTAGCACAGATACGCAGTATTTT.